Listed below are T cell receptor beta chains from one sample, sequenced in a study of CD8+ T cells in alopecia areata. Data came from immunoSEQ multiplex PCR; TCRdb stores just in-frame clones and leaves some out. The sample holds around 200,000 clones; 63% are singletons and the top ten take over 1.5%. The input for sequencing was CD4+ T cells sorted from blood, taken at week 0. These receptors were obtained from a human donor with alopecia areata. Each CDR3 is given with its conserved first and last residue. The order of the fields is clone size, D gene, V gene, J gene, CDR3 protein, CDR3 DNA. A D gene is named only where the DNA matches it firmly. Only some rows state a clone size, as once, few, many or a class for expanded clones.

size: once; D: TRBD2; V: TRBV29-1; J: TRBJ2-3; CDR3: CSVEDRTSAPDTQYF; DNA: TGCAGCGTTGAAGACCGGACTAGTGCCCCAGATACGCAGTATTTT
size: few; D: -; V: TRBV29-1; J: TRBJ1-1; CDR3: CSSWEGKGTEAFF; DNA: TGCAGTTCCTGGGAGGGCAAAGGGACTGAAGCTTTCTTT
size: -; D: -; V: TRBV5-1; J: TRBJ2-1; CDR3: CASTPSGTPNNEQFF; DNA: TGCGCCAGCACCCCCTCCGGGACTCCTAACAATGAGCAGTTCTTC
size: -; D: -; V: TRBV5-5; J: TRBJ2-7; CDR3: CASSLMGNPYEQYF; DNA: TGTGCCAGCAGCTTGATGGGAAACCCCTACGAGCAGTACTTC
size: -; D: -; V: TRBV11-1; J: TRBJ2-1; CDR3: CASSLASEQFF; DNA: TGTGCCAGCAGCTTAGCGAGTGAGCAGTTCTTC
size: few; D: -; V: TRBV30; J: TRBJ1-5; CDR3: CALEVGLGQPQHF; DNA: TGTGCCTTGGAAGTTGGATTAGGTCAGCCCCAGCATTTT
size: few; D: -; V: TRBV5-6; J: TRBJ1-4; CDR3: CASNPTGRRNEKLFF; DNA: TGTGCCAGCAACCCTACAGGGAGGAGAAATGAAAAACTGTTTTTT
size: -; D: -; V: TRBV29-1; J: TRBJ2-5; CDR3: CSVERGRFETQYF; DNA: TGCAGCGTTGAGAGAGGGAGATTCGAGACCCAGTACTTC
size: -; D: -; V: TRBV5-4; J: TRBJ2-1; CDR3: CASSSPQANEQFF; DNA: TGTGCCAGCAGCTCTCCCCAAGCAAATGAGCAGTTCTTC
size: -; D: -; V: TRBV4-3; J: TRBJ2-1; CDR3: CASSLQSGPSSYNEQFF; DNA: TGCGCCAGCAGCCTTCAGTCGGGGCCGAGCTCCTACAATGAGCAGTTCTTC
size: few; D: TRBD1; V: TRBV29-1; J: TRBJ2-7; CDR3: CSVEGQLTNEQYF; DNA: TGCAGCGTTGAGGGACAGCTTACTAACGAGCAGTACTTC
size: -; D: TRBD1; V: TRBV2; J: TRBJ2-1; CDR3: CASSVRQGQYNEQFF; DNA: TGTGCCAGCAGTGTCCGACAGGGCCAGTACAATGAGCAGTTCTTC
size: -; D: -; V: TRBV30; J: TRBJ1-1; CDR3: CAWMPQGGEAFF; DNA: TGTGCCTGGATGCCCCAAGGAGGAGAAGCTTTCTTT
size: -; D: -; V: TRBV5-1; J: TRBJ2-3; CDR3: CASSLEIQGGADTQYF; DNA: TGCGCCAGCAGCTTGGAGATTCAGGGGGGTGCAGATACGCAGTATTTT
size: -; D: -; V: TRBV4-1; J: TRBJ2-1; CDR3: CASSQGSVISYNEQFF; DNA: TGCGCCAGCAGCCAAGGGTCGGTGATCTCCTACAATGAGCAGTTCTTC
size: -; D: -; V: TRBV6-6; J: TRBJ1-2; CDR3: CASSNNYGYTF; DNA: TGTGCCAGCAGTAATAACTATGGCTACACCTTC
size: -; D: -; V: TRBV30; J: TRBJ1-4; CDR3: CATLRGDEKLFF; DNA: TGTGCCACCCTAAGGGGCGATGAAAAACTGTTTTTT
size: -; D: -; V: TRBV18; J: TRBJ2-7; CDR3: CASSPIDSYEQYF; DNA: TGTGCCAGCTCACCGATTGACAGCTACGAGCAGTACTTC
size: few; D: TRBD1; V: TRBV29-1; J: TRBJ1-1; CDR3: CSVRVGQITNTEAFF; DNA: TGCAGCGTTCGCGTGGGACAGATAACGAACACTGAAGCTTTCTTT
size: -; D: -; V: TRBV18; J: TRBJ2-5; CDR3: CASSRALEETQYF; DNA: TGTGCCAGCTCACGGGCTCTTGAAGAGACCCAGTACTTC
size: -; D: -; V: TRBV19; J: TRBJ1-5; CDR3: CASTDRVNQPQHF; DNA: TGTGCCAGTACGGACAGAGTCAATCAGCCCCAGCATTTT
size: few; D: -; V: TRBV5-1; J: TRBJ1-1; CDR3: CASSLEVNTEAFF; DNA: TGCGCCAGCAGCTTGGAGGTTAACACTGAAGCTTTCTTT
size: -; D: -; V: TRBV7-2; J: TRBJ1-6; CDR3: CASSRAGRNSPLHF; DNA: TGTGCCAGCAGCCGCGCAGGAAGGAATTCACCCCTCCACTTT
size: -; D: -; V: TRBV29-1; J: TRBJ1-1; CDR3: CRGDEAFF; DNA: TGCAGAGGGGACGAAGCTTTCTTT
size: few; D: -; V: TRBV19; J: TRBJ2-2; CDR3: CASTTKGGSNTGELFF; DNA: TGTGCCAGTACCACCAAAGGGGGATCGAACACCGGGGAGCTGTTTTTT
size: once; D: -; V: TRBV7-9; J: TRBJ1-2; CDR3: CASSFGRANYGYTF; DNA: TGTGCCAGCAGCTTCGGCAGGGCCAACTATGGCTACACCTTC
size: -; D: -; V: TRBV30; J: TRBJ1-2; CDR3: CAWSEQGGTYGYTF; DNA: TGTGCCTGGAGTGAGCAGGGTGGGACCTATGGCTACACCTTC
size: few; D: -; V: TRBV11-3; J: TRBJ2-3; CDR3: CASSLKAKGDTQYF; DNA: TGTGCCAGCAGCTTAAAAGCGAAGGGGGATACGCAGTATTTT
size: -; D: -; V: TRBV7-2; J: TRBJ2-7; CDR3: CASSYRGSYEQYF; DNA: TGTGCCAGCAGCTACCGCGGCTCCTACGAGCAGTACTTC
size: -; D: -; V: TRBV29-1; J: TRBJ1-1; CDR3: CSVTGRFTEAFF; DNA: TGCAGCGTTACAGGACGTTTCACTGAAGCTTTCTTT
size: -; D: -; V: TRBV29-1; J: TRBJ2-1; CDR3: CSALVSYNEQFF; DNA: TGCAGCGCCCTAGTCTCCTACAATGAGCAGTTCTTC
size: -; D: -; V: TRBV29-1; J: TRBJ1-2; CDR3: CSVTDGYTF; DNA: TGCAGCGTTACTGATGGCTACACCTTC
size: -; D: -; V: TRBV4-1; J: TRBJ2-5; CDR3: CASSTGTQGTQYF; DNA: TGCGCCAGCAGCACCGGGACCCAAGGGACCCAGTACTTC
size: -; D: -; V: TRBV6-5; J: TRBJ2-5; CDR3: CATTQTGVETQYF; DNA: TGTGCCACAACACAGACAGGAGTAGAGACCCAGTACTTC
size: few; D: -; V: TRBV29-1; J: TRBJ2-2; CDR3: CSVRPNTGELFF; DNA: TGCAGCGTTCGACCGAACACCGGGGAGCTGTTTTTT
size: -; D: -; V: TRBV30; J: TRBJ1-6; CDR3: CAWSGLDSNSPLHF; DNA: TGTGCCTGGAGTGGTCTCGACAGTAATTCACCCCTCCACTTT
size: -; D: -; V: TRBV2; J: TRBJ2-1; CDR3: CASITSREQFF; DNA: TGTGCCAGCATAACCTCCCGGGAGCAGTTCTTC
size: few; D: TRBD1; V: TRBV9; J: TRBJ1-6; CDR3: CASTRGTDYNSPLHF; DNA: TGTGCCAGCACTCGTGGGACAGACTATAATTCACCCCTCCACTTT
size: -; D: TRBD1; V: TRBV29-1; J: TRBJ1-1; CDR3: CSVGEGQPEAFF; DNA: TGCAGCGTTGGAGAGGGACAGCCAGAAGCTTTCTTT
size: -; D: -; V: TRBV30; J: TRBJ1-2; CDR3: CALQGYTF; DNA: TGTGCCTTACAGGGCTACACCTTC
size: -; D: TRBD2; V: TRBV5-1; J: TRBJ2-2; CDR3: CASSGSGGDTGELFF; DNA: TGCGCCAGCAGCGGTAGCGGGGGAGATACCGGGGAGCTGTTTTTT
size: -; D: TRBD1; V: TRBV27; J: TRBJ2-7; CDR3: CATGTGQYEQYF; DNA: TGTGCCACTGGGACAGGACAGTACGAGCAGTACTTC
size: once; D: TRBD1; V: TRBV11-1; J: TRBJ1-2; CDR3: CASSSRTGGENGYTF; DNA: TGTGCCAGCAGCTCGAGGACAGGGGGCGAGAATGGCTACACCTTC